These 24 T cell receptor beta chains originate from one sample sequenced in a study of T cell repertoires and Cas9 in healthy adults. Generated by immunoSEQ multiplex PCR, the TCRdb table keeps only in-frame clones and is missing some. The sample consists of about 24,000 clones, around nine tenths of them appearing once. The sample was CD4+ effector T cells (CD127+, CD25-, CD137-, CD154-) from PBMCs; culture status not recorded. These receptors came from a human donor in good health.

Details on this clone: Other DNA sequences from this sample encode an identical CDR3 as well. V gene TRBV18 combines with J gene TRBJ1-1; 10 bases align to TRBD1. The CDR3 length is 15 residues. The ends lost 4 bases at V and 3 bases at J; junction bases unmatched: 5. Germline assignment: CDR1 KGHSH and CDR2 LQKENI. CDR3 sequence: CASSRAGTGDTEAFF. The CDR3 DNA follows: TGTGCCAGCTCACGAGCCGGGACAGGGGACACTGAAGCTTTCTTT.

The rearrangement uses TRBV28 and TRBJ2-7; D remains unclear. The CDR3 covers 15 residues. The V and J ends lost 3 bases and 0 bases respectively, with 12 bases between them. Germline CDR1 reads MDHEN; CDR2 reads SYDVKM. CDR3 protein: CASSLWSDSSYEQYF. In nucleotides, the CDR3 is TGTGCCAGCAGTTTGTGGAGCGATAGCTCCTACGAGCAGTACTTC. Full variable domain (missing parts from reference TRBV28 and TRBJ2-7): DVKVTQSSRYLVKRTGEKVFLECVQDMDHENMFWYRQDPGLGLRLIYFSYDVKMKEKGDIPEGYSVSREKKERFSLILESASTNQTSMYLCASSLWSDSSYEQYFGPGTRLTVT.

V and J are TRBV7-2 and TRBJ1-1, with a tentative D call TRBD1 (6 bases). CDR1 is SGHTA, CDR2 FQGNSA, per germline. Trimming left V 3 bases short and J 3 bases short, with 11 bases between. This CDR3 region has 14 residues. DNA of the CDR3: TGTGCCAGCAGCTTGGGGGCAGGGGACACTGAAGCTTTCTTT. Translated, it gives CASSLGAGDTEAFF.

This clone came up once. V usage is TRBV6-5 and J usage is TRBJ1-6; D remains unclear. The CDR3 is made up of 14 amino acids. The germline V gene encodes CDR1 MNHEY and CDR2 SVGAGI. CDR3 sequence reads: CASASASYNSPLHF. As DNA, the CDR3 is TGTGCAAGTGCTTCGGCGTCCTATAATTCACCCCTCCACTTT.

This clone has a single count. The V gene is TRBV30, the J gene TRBJ1-3; D uncertain. Germline values: CDR1 GTSNPN, CDR2 SVGIG (reference sequence). V was cut by 2 bases and J by 3 bases, with 17 bases left in between. CDR3 length: 16 residues. In DNA form, the CDR3 reads TGTGCCTGGAGTACATTGGATCCTGTGGGTGGAAACACCATATATTTT. Protein sequence: CAWSTLDPVGGNTIYF. The whole variable domain, remainder taken from reference TRBV30 and TRBJ1-3, is SQTIHQWPATLVQPVGSPLSLECTVEGTSNPNLYWYRQAAGRGLQLLFYSVGIGQISSEVPQNLSASRPQDRQFILSSKKLLLSDSGFYLCAWSTLDPVGGNTIYFGEGSWLTVV.

The V and J genes are TRBV7-7 and TRBJ2-1; 7 positions agree with TRBD2. V lost 5 bases to trimming and J lost 3 bases; unmatched junction nucleotides: 7. The CDR3 is made up of 15 amino acids. Germline V CDR1 and CDR2: SSHAT, FNYEAQ (reference sequence). The CDR3 sequence: CASSPGTTLYNEQFF. Written as DNA, the CDR3 is TGTGCCAGCAGCCCAGGGACTACCCTCTACAATGAGCAGTTCTTC.

The V gene is TRBV5-5, the J gene TRBJ2-5; D gene uncertain. With 4 bases removed from V and 4 bases from J, the gap between germline ends came to 20 bases. The CDR3 contains 16 residues. Germline lookup yields CDR1 SGHKS and CDR2 YYEKEE (reference sequence). CDR3 sequence reads: CASSETPGTMGETQYF. CDR3 coding DNA: TGTGCCAGCAGCGAAACCCCGGGCACAATGGGAGAGACCCAGTACTTC.

The chain links TRBV2 to TRBJ1-6; TRBD1 might be the D (5 bases). Germline V lookup: CDR1 SNHLY, CDR2 FYNNEI. This CDR3 spans 13 amino acids. The V and J ends lost 8 bases and 13 bases respectively, with 18 bases between them. In nucleotides, the CDR3 is TGTGCCAGCCTAGGAGGGGTCGGTGGGCCCCTCCACTTT. Its protein product is CASLGGVGGPLHF.

In this sample, this clone turned up a few times. The rearrangement joins TRBV6-1 to TRBJ2-7; TRBD2 might be the D (6 bases). This CDR3 is built from 13 residues. Germline loops: CDR1 MNHNS, CDR2 SASEGT. V was cut by 7 bases and J by 7 bases, with 17 bases left in between. The CDR3 loop is CASMRGGDGEQYF. In DNA form, the CDR3 reads TGTGCCAGCATGAGGGGCGGGGATGGGGAGCAGTACTTC.

The chain couples TRBV11-2 to TRBJ1-3; D is uncertain. The germline V gene has CDR1 SGHAT and CDR2 FQNNGV. The CDR3 totals 14 residues. Trimming stripped 1 base from V and 4 bases from J, with 8 bases between. For the CDR3, the DNA is TGTGCCAGCAGCTTAGGCAGCTCCGGAAACACCATATATTTT. Protein: CASSLGSSGNTIYF.

This rearrangement joins TRBV29-1 to TRBJ1-2; TRBD1 agrees at 8 bases. This CDR3 has 16 residues. V was clipped by 3 bases and J by 2 bases; unmatched bases: 11. Germline V CDR1 and CDR2: SQVTM, ANQGSEA. Here the CDR3 reads CSVDSTGARKNYGYTF. The DNA of the CDR3 is TGCAGCGTTGATTCGACAGGGGCCCGCAAAAACTATGGCTACACCTTC.

This chain uses TRBV9 with TRBJ2-3; D may be TRBD1 (6 bases). The germline gives CDR1 SGDLS, CDR2 YYNGEE. With 3 bases removed from V and 6 bases from J, the gap between germline ends came to 11 bases. The CDR3 runs to 13 residues. CDR3: CASSATGMDTQYF. CDR3 coding DNA: TGTGCCAGCAGCGCAACAGGGATGGATACGCAGTATTTT.

The CDR3 is CASSVFDRGNTEAFF. CDR3 nucleotides: TGTGCCAGCAGTGTCTTCGACAGGGGGAACACTGAAGCTTTCTTT. The rearrangement links TRBV6-1 to TRBJ1-1; TRBD1 agrees at 8 bases. Germline loops: CDR1 MNHNS, CDR2 SASEGT. V shed 4 bases and J 1 base; nucleotides not matched to a gene: 5. This CDR3 is 15 amino acids long.

The V call is TRBV16, the J call TRBJ2-5, with TRBD1 identical over 7 bases. In germline, CDR1 is KGHSY, CDR2 FQNENV. The CDR3 covers 14 residues. V dropped 3 bases and J dropped 1; count of bases not matched to a gene: 2. As DNA, the CDR3 is TGTGCCAGCAGCCAGTCAGGGGGCCAAGAGACCCAGTACTTC. The encoded protein is CASSQSGGQETQYF.

The chain links TRBV7-2 to TRBJ2-1, with D possibly TRBD1 on 5 matching bases. The CDR3 sequence is 15 residues long. Germline CDR1 SGHTA, CDR2 FQGNSA. V was trimmed by 1 base and J by 8 bases, leaving 15 bases between them. In nucleotides, the CDR3 is TGTGCCAGCAGCTTAGTGGCAGGGCAAGCCTATGAGCAGTTCTTC. Its protein is CASSLVAGQAYEQFF.

This clone was detected a few times. V gene TRBV28 combines with J gene TRBJ2-7; weak D call: TRBD1 (5 bases). CDR1 is MDHEN, CDR2 SYDVKM, per germline. The V end lost 3 bases, the J end lost 9 bases, and 18 bases lay between the germline ends. This CDR3 spans 14 amino acids. Here the CDR3 reads CASSFGLERTGQYF. CDR3 DNA sequence: TGTGCCAGCAGTTTTGGGCTGGAAAGAACAGGGCAGTACTTC.

This sequence joins TRBV6-5 and TRBJ1-2; D may be TRBD1 (5 bases). The CDR3 extends over 12 amino acids. The V gene lost 3 bases and the J gene lost 13 bases, with 15 bases spanning the gap. Germline values: CDR1 MNHEY, CDR2 SVGAGI. The DNA of the CDR3 is TGTGCCAGCAGTTATGGGACGCCGAGGCTCACCTTC. Its translation: CASSYGTPRLTF.

V is TRBV19 and J is TRBJ2-3; no reliable D call. Germline CDR1 is LNHDA and CDR2 is SQIVND (reference sequence). This CDR3 is 15 amino acids long. The V end was cut by 0 bases, the J end by 3 bases, with 10 bases between. Written as DNA, the CDR3 is TGTGCCAGTAGTATAGATCGTAAGAGAACAGATACGCAGTATTTT. It encodes CASSIDRKRTDTQYF. Full variable domain (rest looked up from reference TRBV19 and TRBJ2-3): DGGITQSPKYLFRKEGQNVTLSCEQNLNHDAMYWYRQDPGQGLRLIYYSQIVNDFQKGDIAEGYSVSREKKESFPLTVTSAQKNPTAFYLCASSIDRKRTDTQYFGPGTRLTVL.

CDR3 residues: CASSEEEGTEAFF. CDR3 coding DNA: TGTGCCAGCAGTGAGGAAGAGGGCACTGAAGCTTTCTTT. The chain combines TRBV6-4 with TRBJ1-1; D gene unclear. The ends were cut back, 3 bases at V and 4 bases at J, with 9 bases in the middle. The CDR3 is made up of 13 amino acids. Germline V gene data show CDR1 as MRHNA and CDR2 as SNTAGT.

The chain couples TRBV5-5 to TRBJ1-1; 7 nucleotides align to TRBD1. There are 14 residues in the CDR3. CDR1 is SGHKS, CDR2 YYEKEE, per germline (reference sequence). V trimming: 4 bases; J trimming: 6 bases; junction bases outside the gene matches: 9. In DNA form, the CDR3 reads TGTGCCAGCAGCATTACAGGGGCTGCTCCTGAAGCTTTCTTT. Protein sequence: CASSITGAAPEAFF. The complete variable domain, with remaining parts taken from reference TRBV5-5 and TRBJ1-1, reads DAGVTQSPTHLIKTRGQQVTLRCSPISGHKSVSWYQQVLGQGPQFIFQYYEKEERGRGNFPDRFSARQFPNYSSELNVNALLLGDSALYLCASSITGAAPEAFFGQGTRLTVV.

The count of this clone is one. V and J are TRBV10-3 and TRBJ1-2, with D hard to call. The germline V gene has CDR1 ENHRY and CDR2 SYGVKD. The V end lost 0 bases, the J end lost 2 bases, and 7 bases lay between the germline ends. This CDR3 is 14 amino acids long. This CDR3 is CAISESSGNYGYTF. The CDR3 DNA reads as TGTGCCATCAGTGAGTCGTCCGGGAACTATGGCTACACCTTC.

V usage is TRBV4-1 and J usage is TRBJ1-4; D gene unclear. The length of the CDR3 is 15 residues. Deletions cut 7 bases from V and 3 bases from J, with 15 bases between. Germline CDR1 reads MGHRA; CDR2 reads YSYEKL. CDR3 nucleotide sequence: TGCGCCAGCACCCGGACCGGCGTAGCTAATGAAAAACTGTTTTTT. Translating it yields CASTRTGVANEKLFF.

The rearrangement links TRBV10-3 to TRBJ1-1; a weak D match, TRBD1 (5 bases). The CDR3 totals 15 residues. CDR1 and CDR2 (germline): ENHRY, SYGVKD. Trimming removed 7 bases from V and 1 base from J, with 16 bases in between. The CDR3, as DNA: TGTGCCATCAATAAGGGGCCTTTGAGGAACACTGAAGCTTTCTTT. This codes for CAINKGPLRNTEAFF.

This rearrangement joins TRBV18 to TRBJ2-7, with 7 bases aligning to TRBD1. Germline loops: CDR1 KGHSH, CDR2 LQKENI. With V trimmed by 2 bases and J by 4 bases, 5 bases remained unmatched. The CDR3 is 14 amino acids. CDR3 sequence (DNA): TGTGCCAGCTCACCAGACAGGGATGATTACGAGCAGTACTTC. It codes for CASSPDRDDYEQYF.